The clone carrying this TCR beta chain occurred a few times. These data belong to a study of blood T cell repertoires in COVID-19. Study in general: PBMCs, B-cell-depleted T cells, or T cells provided the cDNA or gDNA that made up the material.

TCRdb keeps only in-frame clones here, not all; method: immunoSEQ multiplex PCR. The sample contains roughly 82,000 clones, around 88% of which appear only once. V was shortened by 4 bases and J by 1 base, with 13 bases between the two germline ends. Germline CDR1 and CDR2: SQVTM and ANQGSEA. This CDR3 contains 14 residues. This chain joins TRBV29-1 and TRBJ1-2; TRBD1 is a possible D gene (5 bases). The sample comprised peripheral blood. The sequence was collected from a woman aged 55-69 years with acute or convalescent COVID-19. CDR3 region: CSVAGVSVNYGYTF. Here the CDR3 DNA reads TGCAGCGTTGCGGGGGTTAGTGTTAACTATGGCTACACCTTC.